This TCR beta chain came from a study of read filtering for tumor transcriptome and immune sequencing. This CDR3 spans 15 amino acids. CDR1 and CDR2 (germline): LGHDT, YNNKEL (reference sequence). With 0 bases removed from V and 4 bases from J, the gap between germline ends came to 9 bases. This library used about 400 ng RNA and molecular barcoded adaptors spanning alpha/delta and beta/gamma chains. TCRdb ran MiXCR on the reads and lists one entry per CDR3 protein. Of around 140,000 distinct CDR3 sequences listed, about 13% are singletons. This clonotype has a count of ten or more. This sequence was found in a donor aged 40 or older with multiple myeloma. The J gene is TRBJ2-2, the V gene TRBV3-1; no firm D call. Source material: a population of CD138-negative cells sorted from bone marrow. The CDR3 loop is CASSQDIKVTGELFF. The CDR3 DNA sequence: TGTGCCAGCAGCCAAGACATAAAGGTCACCGGGGAGCTGTTTTTT.